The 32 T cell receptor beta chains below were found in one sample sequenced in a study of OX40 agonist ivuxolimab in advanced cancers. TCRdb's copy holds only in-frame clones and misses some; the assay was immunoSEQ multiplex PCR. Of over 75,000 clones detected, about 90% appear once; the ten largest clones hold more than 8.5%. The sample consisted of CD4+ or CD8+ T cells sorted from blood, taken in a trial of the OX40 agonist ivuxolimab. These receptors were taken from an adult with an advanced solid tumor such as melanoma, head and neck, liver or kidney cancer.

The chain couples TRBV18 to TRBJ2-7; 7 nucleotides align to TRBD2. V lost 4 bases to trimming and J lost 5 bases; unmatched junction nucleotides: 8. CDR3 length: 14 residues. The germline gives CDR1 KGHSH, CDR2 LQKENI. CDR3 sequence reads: CASSRAGVPHEQYF. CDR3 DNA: TGTGCCAGCTCACGCGCGGGAGTACCCCACGAGCAGTACTTC.

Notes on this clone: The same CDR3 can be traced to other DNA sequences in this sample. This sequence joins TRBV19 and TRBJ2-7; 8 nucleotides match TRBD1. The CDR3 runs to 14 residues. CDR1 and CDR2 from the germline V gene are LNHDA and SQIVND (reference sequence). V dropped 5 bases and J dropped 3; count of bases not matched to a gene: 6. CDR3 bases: TGTGCCAGTAGTCCCGGGACAGGTAACTACGAGCAGTACTTC. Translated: CASSPGTGNYEQYF.

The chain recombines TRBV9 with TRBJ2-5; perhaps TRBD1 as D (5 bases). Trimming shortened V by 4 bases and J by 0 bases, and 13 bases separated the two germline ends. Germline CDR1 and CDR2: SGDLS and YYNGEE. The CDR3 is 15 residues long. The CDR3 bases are TGTGCCAGCAGCCCCGAAGGGGCCCACCAAGAGACCCAGTACTTC. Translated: CASSPEGAHQETQYF.

The chain's CDR3 is CASSLALGGDEQYF. In nucleotides, the CDR3 is TGTGCCAGCAGCTTAGCGCTAGGGGGCGACGAGCAGTACTTC. The V call is TRBV7-9, the J call TRBJ2-7; TRBD1 aligns across 7 bases. Germline CDR1 SEHNR, CDR2 FQNEAQ (reference sequence). V trimming: 0 bases; J trimming: 5 bases; junction bases outside the gene matches: 4. The CDR3 consists of 14 residues.

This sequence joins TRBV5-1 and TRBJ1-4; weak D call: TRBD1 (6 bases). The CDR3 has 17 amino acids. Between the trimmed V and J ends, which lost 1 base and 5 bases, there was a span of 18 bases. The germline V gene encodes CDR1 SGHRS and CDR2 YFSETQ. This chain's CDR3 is CASSLRETGDLNEKLFF. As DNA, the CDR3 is TGCGCCAGCAGCTTGAGGGAGACAGGAGACTTGAATGAAAAACTGTTTTTT.

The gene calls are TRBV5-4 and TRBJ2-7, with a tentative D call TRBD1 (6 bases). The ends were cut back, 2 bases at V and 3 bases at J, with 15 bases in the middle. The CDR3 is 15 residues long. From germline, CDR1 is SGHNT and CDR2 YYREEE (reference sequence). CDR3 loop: CASSFGTGIDYEQYF. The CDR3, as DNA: TGTGCCAGCAGCTTTGGAACAGGGATTGACTACGAGCAGTACTTC.

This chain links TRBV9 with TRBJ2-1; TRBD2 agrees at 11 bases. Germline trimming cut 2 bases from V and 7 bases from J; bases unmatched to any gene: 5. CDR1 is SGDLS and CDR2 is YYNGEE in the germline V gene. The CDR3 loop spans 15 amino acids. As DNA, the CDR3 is TGTGCCAGCAGCGTTACTAGCGGGAGAGGGAATGAGCAGTTCTTC. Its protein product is CASSVTSGRGNEQFF.

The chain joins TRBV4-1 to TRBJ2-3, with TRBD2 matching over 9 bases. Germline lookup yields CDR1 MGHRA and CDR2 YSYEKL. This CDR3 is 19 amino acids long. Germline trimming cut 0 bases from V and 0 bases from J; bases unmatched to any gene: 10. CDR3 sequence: CASSQDGRAGGLSTDTQYF. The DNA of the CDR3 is TGCGCCAGCAGCCAAGATGGTCGAGCGGGAGGCCTCAGCACAGATACGCAGTATTTT.

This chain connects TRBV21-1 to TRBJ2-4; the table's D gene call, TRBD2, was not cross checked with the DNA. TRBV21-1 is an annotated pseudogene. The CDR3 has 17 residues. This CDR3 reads CASSKREGGLAKNIQYF. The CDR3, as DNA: TGTGCCAGCAGCAAACGGGAGGGGGGTCTAGCCAAAAACATTCAGTACTTC.

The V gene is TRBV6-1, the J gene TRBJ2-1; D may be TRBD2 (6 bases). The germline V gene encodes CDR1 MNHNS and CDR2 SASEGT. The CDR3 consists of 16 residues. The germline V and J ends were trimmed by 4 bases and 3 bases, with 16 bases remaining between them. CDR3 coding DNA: TGTGCCAGCAGTGTAACCTACCCGGGACTCTACAATGAGCAGTTCTTC. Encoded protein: CASSVTYPGLYNEQFF.

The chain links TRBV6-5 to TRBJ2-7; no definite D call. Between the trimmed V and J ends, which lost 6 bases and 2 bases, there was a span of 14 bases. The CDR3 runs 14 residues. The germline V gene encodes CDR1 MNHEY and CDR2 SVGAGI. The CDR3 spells CASRHSEETYEQYF. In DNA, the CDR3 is TGTGCCAGCAGGCACTCCGAGGAAACCTACGAGCAGTACTTC.

CDR3 DNA sequence: TGTGCCAGCAGTTATTCGGACAGGGGGCGCATCGACGAGCAGTACTTC. This sequence encodes CASSYSDRGRIDEQYF. The gene calls are TRBV6-5 and TRBJ2-7; 11 bases map to TRBD1. The CDR3 loop spans 16 amino acids. Germline trimming cut 3 bases from V and 5 bases from J; bases unmatched to any gene: 9. Per germline, CDR1 MNHEY and CDR2 SVGAGI.

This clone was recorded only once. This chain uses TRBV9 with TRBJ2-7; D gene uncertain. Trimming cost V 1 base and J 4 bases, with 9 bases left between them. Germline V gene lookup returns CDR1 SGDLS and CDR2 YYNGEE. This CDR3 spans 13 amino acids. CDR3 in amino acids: CASSVSGDYEQYF. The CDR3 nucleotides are TGTGCCAGCAGCGTAAGTGGAGATTACGAGCAGTACTTC. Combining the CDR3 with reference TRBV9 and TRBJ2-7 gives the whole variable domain DSGVTQTPKHLITATGQRVTLRCSPRSGDLSVYWYQQSLDQGLQFLIQYYNGEERAKGNILERFSAQQFPDLHSELNLSSLELGDSALYFCASSVSGDYEQYFGPGTRLTVT.

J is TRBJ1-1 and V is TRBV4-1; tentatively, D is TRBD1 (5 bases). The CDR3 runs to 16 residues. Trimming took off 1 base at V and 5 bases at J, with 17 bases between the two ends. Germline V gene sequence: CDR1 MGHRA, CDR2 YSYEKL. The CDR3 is CASSQVNSQGGTEAFF. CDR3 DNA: TGCGCCAGCAGCCAAGTTAATTCGCAGGGTGGTACTGAAGCTTTCTTT.

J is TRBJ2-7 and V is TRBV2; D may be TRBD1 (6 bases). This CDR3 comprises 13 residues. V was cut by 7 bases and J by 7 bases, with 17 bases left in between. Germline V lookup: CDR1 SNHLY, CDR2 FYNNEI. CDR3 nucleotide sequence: TGTGCCAGCACCACAATAGGGGGTTGGGAGCAGTACTTC. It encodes CASTTIGGWEQYF. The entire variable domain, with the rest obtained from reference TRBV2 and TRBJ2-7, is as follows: EPEVTQTPSHQVTQMGQEVILRCVPISNHLYFYWYRQILGQKVEFLVSFYNNEISEKSEIFDDQFSVERPDGSNFTLKIRSTKLEDSAMYFCASTTIGGWEQYFGPGTRLTVT.

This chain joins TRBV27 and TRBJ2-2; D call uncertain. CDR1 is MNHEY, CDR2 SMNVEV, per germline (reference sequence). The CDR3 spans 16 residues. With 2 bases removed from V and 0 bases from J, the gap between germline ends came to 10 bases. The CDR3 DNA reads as TGTGCCAGCAGTTTACCCGGTACCACGAACACCGGGGAGCTGTTTTTT. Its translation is CASSLPGTTNTGELFF.

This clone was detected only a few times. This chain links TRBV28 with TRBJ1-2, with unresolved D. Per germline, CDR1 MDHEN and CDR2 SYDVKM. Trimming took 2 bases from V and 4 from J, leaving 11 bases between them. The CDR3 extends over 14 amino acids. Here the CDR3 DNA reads TGTGCCAGCAGTTTAGTCTCCCAGATCTATGGCTACACCTTC. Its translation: CASSLVSQIYGYTF.

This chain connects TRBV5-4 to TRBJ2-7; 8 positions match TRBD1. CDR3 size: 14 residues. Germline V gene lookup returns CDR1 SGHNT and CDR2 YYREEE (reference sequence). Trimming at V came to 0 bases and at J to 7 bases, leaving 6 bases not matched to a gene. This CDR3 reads CASSLVQGAREQYF. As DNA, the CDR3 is TGTGCCAGCAGCTTGGTTCAGGGGGCGAGGGAGCAGTACTTC.

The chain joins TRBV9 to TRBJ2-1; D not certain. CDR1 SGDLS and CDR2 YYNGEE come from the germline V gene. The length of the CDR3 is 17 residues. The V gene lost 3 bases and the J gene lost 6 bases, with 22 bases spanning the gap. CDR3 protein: CASSGHPERTGGNEQFF. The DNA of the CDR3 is TGTGCCAGCAGCGGGCACCCCGAACGGACGGGCGGCAATGAGCAGTTCTTC.

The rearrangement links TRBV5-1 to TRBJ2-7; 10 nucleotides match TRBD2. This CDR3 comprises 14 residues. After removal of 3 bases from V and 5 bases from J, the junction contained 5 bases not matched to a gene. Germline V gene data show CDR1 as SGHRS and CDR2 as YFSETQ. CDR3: CASSSASGSHEQYF. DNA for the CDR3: TGCGCCAGCAGCTCTGCTAGCGGGAGCCACGAGCAGTACTTC.

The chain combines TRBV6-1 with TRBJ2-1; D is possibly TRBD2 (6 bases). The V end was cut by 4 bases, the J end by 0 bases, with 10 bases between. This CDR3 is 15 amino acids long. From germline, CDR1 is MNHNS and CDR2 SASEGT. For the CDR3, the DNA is TGTGCCAGCAGTGGCGGGGCTAGCTCCTACAATGAGCAGTTCTTC. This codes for CASSGGASSYNEQFF.

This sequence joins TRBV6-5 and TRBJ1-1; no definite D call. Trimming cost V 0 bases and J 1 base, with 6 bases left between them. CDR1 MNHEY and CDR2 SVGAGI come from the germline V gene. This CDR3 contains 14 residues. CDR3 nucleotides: TGTGCCAGCAGTTACTCAACGGCGAACACTGAAGCTTTCTTT. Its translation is CASSYSTANTEAFF.

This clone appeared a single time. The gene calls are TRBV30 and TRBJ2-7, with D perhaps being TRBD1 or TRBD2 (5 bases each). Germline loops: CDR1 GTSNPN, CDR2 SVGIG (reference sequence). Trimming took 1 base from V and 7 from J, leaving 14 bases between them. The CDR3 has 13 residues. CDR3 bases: TGTGCCTGGAGTGACAATTGGGGACGGGAGCAGTACTTC. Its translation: CAWSDNWGREQYF.

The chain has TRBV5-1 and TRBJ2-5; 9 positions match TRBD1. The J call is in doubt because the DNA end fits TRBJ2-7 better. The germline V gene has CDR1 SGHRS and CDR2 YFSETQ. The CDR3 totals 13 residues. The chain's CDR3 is CASSSGQGDEQYF. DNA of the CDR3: TGCGCCAGCAGCTCGGGACAGGGCGACGAGCAGTACTTC.

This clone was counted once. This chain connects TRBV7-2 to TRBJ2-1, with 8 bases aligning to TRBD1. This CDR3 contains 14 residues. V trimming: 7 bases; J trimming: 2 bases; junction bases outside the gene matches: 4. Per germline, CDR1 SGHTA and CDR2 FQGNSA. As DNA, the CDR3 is TGTGCCAGCAACCCAGGGGGCCCCTACAATGAGCAGTTCTTC. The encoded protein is CASNPGGPYNEQFF.

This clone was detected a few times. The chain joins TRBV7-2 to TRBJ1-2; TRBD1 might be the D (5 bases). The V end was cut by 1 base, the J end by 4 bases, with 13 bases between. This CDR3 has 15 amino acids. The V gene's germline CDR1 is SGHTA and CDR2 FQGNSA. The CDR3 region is CASSLGAGEVYGYTF. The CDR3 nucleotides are TGTGCCAGCAGCTTAGGAGCGGGGGAGGTCTATGGCTACACCTTC.

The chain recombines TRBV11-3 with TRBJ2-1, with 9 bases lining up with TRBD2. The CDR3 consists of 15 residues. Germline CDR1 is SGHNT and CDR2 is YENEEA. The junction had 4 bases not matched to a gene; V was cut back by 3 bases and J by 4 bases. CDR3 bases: TGTGCCAGCAGCTTTAGCGGGAGTATGTACAATGAGCAGTTCTTC. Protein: CASSFSGSMYNEQFF.

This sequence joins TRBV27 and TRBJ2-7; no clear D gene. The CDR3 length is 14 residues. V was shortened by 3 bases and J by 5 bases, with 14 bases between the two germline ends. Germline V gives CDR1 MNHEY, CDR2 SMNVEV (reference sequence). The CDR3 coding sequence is TGTGCCAGCAGTTTCGGGCTAAATGGGCACGAGCAGTACTTC. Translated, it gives CASSFGLNGHEQYF.

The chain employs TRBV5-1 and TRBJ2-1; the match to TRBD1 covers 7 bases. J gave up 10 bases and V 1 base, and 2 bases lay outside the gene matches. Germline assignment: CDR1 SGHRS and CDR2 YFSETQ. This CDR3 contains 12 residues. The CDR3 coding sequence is TGCGCCAGCAGCTTGTTGGGACAGGAGCAGTTCTTC. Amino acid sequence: CASSLLGQEQFF.

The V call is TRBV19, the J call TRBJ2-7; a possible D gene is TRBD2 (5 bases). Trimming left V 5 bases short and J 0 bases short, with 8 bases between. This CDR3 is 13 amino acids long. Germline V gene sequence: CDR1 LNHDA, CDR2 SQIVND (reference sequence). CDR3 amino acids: CASSLLDSYEQYF. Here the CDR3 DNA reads TGTGCCAGTAGTCTACTAGACTCCTACGAGCAGTACTTC.

The CDR3 here is CASRRSGGDQTQYF. The CDR3 DNA reads as TGCGCCAGCAGACGTAGCGGAGGAGATCAGACCCAGTACTTC. The chain joins TRBV5-1 to TRBJ2-5, with TRBD2 as a possible D gene (6 bases). V lost 5 bases and J 6 bases, leaving 17 bases between the germline ends. The CDR3 is 14 residues long. CDR1 and CDR2 from the germline V gene are SGHRS and YFSETQ.

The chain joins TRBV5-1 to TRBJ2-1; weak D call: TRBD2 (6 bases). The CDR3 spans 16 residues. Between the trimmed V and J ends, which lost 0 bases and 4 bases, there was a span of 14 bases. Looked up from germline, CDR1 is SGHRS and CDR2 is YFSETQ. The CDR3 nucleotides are TGCGCCAGCAGCTTGGTAGGGAGGTCTTCATACAATGAGCAGTTCTTC. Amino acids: CASSLVGRSSYNEQFF.